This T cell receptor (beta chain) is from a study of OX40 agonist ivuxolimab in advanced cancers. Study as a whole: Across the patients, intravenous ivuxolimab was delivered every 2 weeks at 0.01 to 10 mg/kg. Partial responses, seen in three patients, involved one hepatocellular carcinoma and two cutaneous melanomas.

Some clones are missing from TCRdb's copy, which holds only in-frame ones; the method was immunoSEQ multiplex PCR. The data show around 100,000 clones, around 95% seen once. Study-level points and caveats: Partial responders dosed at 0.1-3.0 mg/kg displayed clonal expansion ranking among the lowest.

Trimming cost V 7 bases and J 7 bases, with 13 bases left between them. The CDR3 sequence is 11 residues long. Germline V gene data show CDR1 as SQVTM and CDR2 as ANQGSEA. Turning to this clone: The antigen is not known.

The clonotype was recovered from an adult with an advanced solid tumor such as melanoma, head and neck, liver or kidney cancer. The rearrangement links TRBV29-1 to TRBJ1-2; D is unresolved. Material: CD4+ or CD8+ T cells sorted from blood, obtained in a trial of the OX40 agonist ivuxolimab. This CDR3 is CSARWELGYTF. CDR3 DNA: TGCAGCGCCAGGTGGGAGCTTGGCTACACCTTC.